This T cell receptor beta chain was found in a study (dated by TCRdb to the mid-2010s). In the germline V gene (reference sequence), CDR1 corresponds to MNHNY and CDR2 to SVGAGI. There are 11 amino acids in the CDR3, from cysteine to phenylalanine inclusive. Here the CDR3 DNA is all that survives: 33 bases in frame from base 1. V is shortened by 2 bases, J by 9 bases, and the region joining them spans 8 bases. Library preparation employed RT-PCR. Sequencer: Illumina MiSeq. TCRdb ran its own pipeline on the public reads, namely fastp trimming at Q25 and MiXCR clone calling, and kept in-frame beta chains. Rows merge per CDR3 protein into single entries with the most common DNA and genes. For this sample the table gives hundreds of thousands of distinct CDR3 sequences, of which 11% to 15% were detected only once. Clones ranked in the top ten supply roughly 3.9% of the sample. This clonotype was detected only a few times. Its antigen is currently not known. No qualities accompany the bases; no much larger clone lies one base away.

The receptor was isolated from a female donor in good health, serving as a healthy control. The chain was built from TRBV6-6 and TRBJ2-7, with the D gene uncertain. The sequencing input was memory CD4+ T cells from blood. The nucleotides read TGTGCCAGCAGTTACGGGCGAGGGCAGTACTTC. Its translation is CASSYGRGQYF.